This T cell receptor (beta chain) was identified in a study of T cell responses to AZD1222 COVID-19 vaccine (dated by TCRdb to the early 2020s). Looking at the study overall: A total of approximately 240 trial participants underwent TCR sequencing, of whom some 210 received two doses of AZD1222 and some 25 received two doses of the MenACWY control vaccine. Trial participants were enrolled by age into 18-55, 56-69 and 70-plus year subgroups, with around 150, 28 and 57 TCR-sequenced participants respectively.

Trimming leaves V shorter by 3 bases and J shorter by 2 bases, with the junction holding 6 bases beyond the gene matches. The CDR3 has 15 amino acids, counting the end cysteine and phenylalanine. Kept here is only the CDR3 DNA, which spans 45 bases and is read in frame from base 1. In the germline V gene (reference sequence), CDR1 corresponds to DFQATT and CDR2 to SNEGSKA. A word on this clone: Its antigen specificity is not known. Within one base of it there is no much larger clone, and no base qualities were kept.

Broad study findings and their caveats: Participants were mostly white British and included more females than males, and it was suggested by the authors that clonal diversity may have been underestimated. Reportedly, close to half of the unique spike-specific TCRs recognized epitopes lying outside the regions that are mutated in the B.1.351 and B.1.1.7 variants. Vaccine-associated CD4 TCRs spanned the whole spike protein, with dominant responses in regions 160-218 and 743-854. Because no samples from the day 14 peak response were available, repertoires could be characterized only after the peak T cell response. Conclusions about previously exposed vaccinees are limited because only 5 or 6 AZD1222 recipients were SARS-CoV-2 seropositive at baseline. After two AZD1222 doses, both the breadth and the depth of spike-specific TCRs were significantly higher than at day 0 and than in MenACWY recipients. The 56-69-year group was small, and its depth increase did not reach significance, likely because of low power.

Sample time point, as interpreted from the label and publication: baseline before first vaccination. Per the publication, the treatment or condition label means: meningococcal conjugate vaccine given as trial control. Vaccinee samples were obtained from the UK trials COV001 and COV002, which included a single-blind randomized controlled phase 2/3 trial of AZD1222 (ChAdOx1 nCoV-19) in healthy adults. Trial participant PBMC samples were collected at day 0 and day 28 after the second dose for TCRbeta chain sequencing. The CDR3 regions of human TCRbeta chains were analyzed by immunosequencing. The authors processed their data as follows. Repertoire TCRs were checked for matches against a reference library of SARS-CoV-2-specific TCRs that had been generated using the MIRA antigen-specificity platform. Breadth was defined as the fraction of unique TCRs that were SARS-CoV-2-associated, and depth was defined as the fraction of total T cells that were SARS-CoV-2-associated. Using the MIRA data, each spike-specific TCR was mapped to the spike region that the TCR reacts to and placed in a CD4 or CD8 class. Log10-transformed breadth and depth values were compared by one-way ANOVA with Sidak's multiple comparisons tests. TCRdb obtained this table from immuneACCESS and retained in-frame rearrangements with V and J assigned. These tables miss some clones; where compared with another copy, unresolved V genes account for less than half of the shortfall, and the remainder is unexplained. D and trimming come from the DNA, and the V and J calls and clone size come from that table. The sample contains about 120,000 clones, about 88% of them found a single time. 18% of the sample lies in the top ten.

The sequenced sample was peripheral blood, obtained on day 0 of MenACWY control vaccination. This clonotype was obtained from an adult in good health. This sequence uses TRBV20-1 and TRBJ1-2, with 10 bases in between that match TRBD1. The encoded CDR3 is CSASGDRGSNYGYTF. The DNA sequence is TGCAGTGCTAGTGGGGACAGGGGTTCCAACTATGGCTACACCTTC.